The source of this T cell receptor beta chain is a study of tumor-infiltrating lymphocytes in primary liver carcinoma. Background on the study: The study included patients who were men and women aged 30 to 69 years.

Unsorted bulk tissue of about 20-30 mg yielded co-extracted RNA and DNA. Starting material of about 0.45 ug total RNA yielded TCR beta cDNA via a constant-region primer. Libraries of TCR beta came from three nested multiplex PCR rounds with slightly modified ARM-PCR. Researchers ran the first two PCR rounds for ten to eleven cycles each with TRBV1-TRBV30 forward primers and a C-beta reverse primer. TCRdb analysed the multiplex PCR reads with MiXCR anew, one entry per CDR3 protein. In the table there are roughly 40,000 distinct CDR3 sequences, more than 60% of which are singletons. This clonotype was recorded at least ten times. Unmatched junction bases numbered 11, after V lost 3 bases and J lost 10 bases. The CDR3 runs 15 residues.

The source material was tumor-adjacent normal liver tissue. The sequence was collected from a woman in her twenties or thirties with primary liver carcinoma and hepatitis B virus infection. J is TRBJ2-7 and V is TRBV12-3 or TRBV12-4; 11 bases are a match to TRBD2. CDR3 amino acids: CASSFRRASGGIQYF. The CDR3 coding sequence is TGTGCCAGCAGTTTTCGCCGGGCTAGCGGGGGGATTCAGTACTTC.